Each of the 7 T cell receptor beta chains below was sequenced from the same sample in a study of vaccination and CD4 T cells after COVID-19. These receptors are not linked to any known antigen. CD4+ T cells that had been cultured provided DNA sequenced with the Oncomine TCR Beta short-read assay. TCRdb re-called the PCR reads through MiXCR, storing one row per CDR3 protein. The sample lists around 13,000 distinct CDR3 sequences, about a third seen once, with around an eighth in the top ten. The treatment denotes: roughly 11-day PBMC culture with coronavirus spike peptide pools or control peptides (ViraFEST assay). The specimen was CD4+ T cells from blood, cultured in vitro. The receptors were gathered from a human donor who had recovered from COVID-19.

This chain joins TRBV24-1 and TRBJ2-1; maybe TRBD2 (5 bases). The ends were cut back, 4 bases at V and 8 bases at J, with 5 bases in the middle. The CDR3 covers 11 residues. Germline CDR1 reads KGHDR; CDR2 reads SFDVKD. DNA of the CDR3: TGTGCCACCAGTGAGGGAGATGAGCAGTTCTTC. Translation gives CATSEGDEQFF.

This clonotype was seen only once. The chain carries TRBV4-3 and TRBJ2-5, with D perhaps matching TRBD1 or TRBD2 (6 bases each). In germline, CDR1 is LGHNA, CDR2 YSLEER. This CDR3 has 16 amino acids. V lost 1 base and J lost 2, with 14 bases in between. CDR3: CASSQGRVGGQETQYF. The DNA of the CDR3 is TGCGCCAGCAGCCAAGGACGGGTAGGGGGGCAAGAGACCCAGTACTTC.

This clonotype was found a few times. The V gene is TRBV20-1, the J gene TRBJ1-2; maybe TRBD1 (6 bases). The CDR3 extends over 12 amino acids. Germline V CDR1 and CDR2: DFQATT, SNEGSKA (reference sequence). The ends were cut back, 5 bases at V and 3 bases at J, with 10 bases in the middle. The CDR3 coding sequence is TGCAGTGCTCGGACAGACCACTATGGCTACACCTTC. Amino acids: CSARTDHYGYTF.

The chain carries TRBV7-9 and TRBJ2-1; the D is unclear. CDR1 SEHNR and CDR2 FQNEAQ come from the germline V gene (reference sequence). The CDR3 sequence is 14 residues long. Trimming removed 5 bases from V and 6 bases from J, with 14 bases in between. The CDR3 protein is CASSPPYDTNEQFF. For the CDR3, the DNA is TGTGCCAGCAGCCCCCCCTATGATACCAATGAGCAGTTCTTC.

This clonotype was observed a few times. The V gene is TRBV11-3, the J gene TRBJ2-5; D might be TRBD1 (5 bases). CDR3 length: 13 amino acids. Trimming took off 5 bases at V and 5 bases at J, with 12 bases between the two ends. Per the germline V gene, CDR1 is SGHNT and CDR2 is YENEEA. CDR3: CASSVDIGETQYF. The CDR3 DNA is TGTGCCAGCAGCGTGGACATAGGCGAGACCCAGTACTTC.

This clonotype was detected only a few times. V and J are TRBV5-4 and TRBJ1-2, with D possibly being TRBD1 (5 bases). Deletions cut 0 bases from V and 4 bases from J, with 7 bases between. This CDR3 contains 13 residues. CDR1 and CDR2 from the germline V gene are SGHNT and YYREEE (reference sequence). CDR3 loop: CASSLEGLYGYTF. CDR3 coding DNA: TGTGCCAGCAGCTTGGAGGGGCTCTATGGCTACACCTTC.

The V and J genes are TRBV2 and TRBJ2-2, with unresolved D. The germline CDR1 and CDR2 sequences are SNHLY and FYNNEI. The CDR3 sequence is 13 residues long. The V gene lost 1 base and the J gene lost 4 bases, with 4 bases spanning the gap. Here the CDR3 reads CASSEGLTGELFF. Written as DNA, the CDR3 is TGTGCCAGCAGTGAAGGGCTCACCGGGGAGCTGTTTTTT.